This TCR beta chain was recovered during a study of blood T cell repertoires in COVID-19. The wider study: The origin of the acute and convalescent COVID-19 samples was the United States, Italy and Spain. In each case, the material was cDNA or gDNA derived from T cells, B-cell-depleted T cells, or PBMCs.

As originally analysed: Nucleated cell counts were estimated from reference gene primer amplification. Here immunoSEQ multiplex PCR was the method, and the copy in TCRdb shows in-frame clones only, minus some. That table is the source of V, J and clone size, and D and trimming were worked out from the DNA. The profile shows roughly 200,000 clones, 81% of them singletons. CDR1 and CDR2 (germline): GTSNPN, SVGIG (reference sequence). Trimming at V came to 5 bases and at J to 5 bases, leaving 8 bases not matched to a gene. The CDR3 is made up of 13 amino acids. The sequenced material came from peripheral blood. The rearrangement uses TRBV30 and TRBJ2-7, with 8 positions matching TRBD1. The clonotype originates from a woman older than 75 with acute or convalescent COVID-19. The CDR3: CAWGQGSTNEQYF. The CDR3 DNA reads TGTGCCTGGGGACAGGGAAGTACGAACGAGCAGTACTTC.